This paragraph covers one TCR beta chain sequence. The antigen is unknown. These data belong to a study of identical twins. Whole-study findings and limits: Out-of-frame alpha sequences shared between twins exhibited an excess of low generation probability.

TCRdb fed the 5' RACE reads into MiXCR, producing one record per CDR3 protein. Of roughly 500,000 distinct CDR3 sequences detected, approximately 22% appear once; the ten largest clones hold 0.75% to 0.95%. Germline V gene data show CDR1 as SQVTM and CDR2 as ANQGSEA. The CDR3 has 18 amino acids. V trimming: 0 bases; J trimming: 6 bases; junction bases outside the gene matches: 17. The same specimen was also included in a second study, on T cells expressing NK-cell markers. This second study says: Serological testing identified most of the eight sequenced donors as HCMV-seropositive and one as seronegative.

This receptor was obtained from a woman under 30 in good health. Sequenced: CD4+ T cells sorted from blood. This rearrangement joins TRBV29-1 to TRBJ2-1; 7 bases align to TRBD2. The CDR3 DNA follows: TGCAGCGTTGAAGATAGAGGAACCGGGGGGAGAGCCTCCAATGAGCAGTTCTTC. This translates into CSVEDRGTGGRASNEQFF.